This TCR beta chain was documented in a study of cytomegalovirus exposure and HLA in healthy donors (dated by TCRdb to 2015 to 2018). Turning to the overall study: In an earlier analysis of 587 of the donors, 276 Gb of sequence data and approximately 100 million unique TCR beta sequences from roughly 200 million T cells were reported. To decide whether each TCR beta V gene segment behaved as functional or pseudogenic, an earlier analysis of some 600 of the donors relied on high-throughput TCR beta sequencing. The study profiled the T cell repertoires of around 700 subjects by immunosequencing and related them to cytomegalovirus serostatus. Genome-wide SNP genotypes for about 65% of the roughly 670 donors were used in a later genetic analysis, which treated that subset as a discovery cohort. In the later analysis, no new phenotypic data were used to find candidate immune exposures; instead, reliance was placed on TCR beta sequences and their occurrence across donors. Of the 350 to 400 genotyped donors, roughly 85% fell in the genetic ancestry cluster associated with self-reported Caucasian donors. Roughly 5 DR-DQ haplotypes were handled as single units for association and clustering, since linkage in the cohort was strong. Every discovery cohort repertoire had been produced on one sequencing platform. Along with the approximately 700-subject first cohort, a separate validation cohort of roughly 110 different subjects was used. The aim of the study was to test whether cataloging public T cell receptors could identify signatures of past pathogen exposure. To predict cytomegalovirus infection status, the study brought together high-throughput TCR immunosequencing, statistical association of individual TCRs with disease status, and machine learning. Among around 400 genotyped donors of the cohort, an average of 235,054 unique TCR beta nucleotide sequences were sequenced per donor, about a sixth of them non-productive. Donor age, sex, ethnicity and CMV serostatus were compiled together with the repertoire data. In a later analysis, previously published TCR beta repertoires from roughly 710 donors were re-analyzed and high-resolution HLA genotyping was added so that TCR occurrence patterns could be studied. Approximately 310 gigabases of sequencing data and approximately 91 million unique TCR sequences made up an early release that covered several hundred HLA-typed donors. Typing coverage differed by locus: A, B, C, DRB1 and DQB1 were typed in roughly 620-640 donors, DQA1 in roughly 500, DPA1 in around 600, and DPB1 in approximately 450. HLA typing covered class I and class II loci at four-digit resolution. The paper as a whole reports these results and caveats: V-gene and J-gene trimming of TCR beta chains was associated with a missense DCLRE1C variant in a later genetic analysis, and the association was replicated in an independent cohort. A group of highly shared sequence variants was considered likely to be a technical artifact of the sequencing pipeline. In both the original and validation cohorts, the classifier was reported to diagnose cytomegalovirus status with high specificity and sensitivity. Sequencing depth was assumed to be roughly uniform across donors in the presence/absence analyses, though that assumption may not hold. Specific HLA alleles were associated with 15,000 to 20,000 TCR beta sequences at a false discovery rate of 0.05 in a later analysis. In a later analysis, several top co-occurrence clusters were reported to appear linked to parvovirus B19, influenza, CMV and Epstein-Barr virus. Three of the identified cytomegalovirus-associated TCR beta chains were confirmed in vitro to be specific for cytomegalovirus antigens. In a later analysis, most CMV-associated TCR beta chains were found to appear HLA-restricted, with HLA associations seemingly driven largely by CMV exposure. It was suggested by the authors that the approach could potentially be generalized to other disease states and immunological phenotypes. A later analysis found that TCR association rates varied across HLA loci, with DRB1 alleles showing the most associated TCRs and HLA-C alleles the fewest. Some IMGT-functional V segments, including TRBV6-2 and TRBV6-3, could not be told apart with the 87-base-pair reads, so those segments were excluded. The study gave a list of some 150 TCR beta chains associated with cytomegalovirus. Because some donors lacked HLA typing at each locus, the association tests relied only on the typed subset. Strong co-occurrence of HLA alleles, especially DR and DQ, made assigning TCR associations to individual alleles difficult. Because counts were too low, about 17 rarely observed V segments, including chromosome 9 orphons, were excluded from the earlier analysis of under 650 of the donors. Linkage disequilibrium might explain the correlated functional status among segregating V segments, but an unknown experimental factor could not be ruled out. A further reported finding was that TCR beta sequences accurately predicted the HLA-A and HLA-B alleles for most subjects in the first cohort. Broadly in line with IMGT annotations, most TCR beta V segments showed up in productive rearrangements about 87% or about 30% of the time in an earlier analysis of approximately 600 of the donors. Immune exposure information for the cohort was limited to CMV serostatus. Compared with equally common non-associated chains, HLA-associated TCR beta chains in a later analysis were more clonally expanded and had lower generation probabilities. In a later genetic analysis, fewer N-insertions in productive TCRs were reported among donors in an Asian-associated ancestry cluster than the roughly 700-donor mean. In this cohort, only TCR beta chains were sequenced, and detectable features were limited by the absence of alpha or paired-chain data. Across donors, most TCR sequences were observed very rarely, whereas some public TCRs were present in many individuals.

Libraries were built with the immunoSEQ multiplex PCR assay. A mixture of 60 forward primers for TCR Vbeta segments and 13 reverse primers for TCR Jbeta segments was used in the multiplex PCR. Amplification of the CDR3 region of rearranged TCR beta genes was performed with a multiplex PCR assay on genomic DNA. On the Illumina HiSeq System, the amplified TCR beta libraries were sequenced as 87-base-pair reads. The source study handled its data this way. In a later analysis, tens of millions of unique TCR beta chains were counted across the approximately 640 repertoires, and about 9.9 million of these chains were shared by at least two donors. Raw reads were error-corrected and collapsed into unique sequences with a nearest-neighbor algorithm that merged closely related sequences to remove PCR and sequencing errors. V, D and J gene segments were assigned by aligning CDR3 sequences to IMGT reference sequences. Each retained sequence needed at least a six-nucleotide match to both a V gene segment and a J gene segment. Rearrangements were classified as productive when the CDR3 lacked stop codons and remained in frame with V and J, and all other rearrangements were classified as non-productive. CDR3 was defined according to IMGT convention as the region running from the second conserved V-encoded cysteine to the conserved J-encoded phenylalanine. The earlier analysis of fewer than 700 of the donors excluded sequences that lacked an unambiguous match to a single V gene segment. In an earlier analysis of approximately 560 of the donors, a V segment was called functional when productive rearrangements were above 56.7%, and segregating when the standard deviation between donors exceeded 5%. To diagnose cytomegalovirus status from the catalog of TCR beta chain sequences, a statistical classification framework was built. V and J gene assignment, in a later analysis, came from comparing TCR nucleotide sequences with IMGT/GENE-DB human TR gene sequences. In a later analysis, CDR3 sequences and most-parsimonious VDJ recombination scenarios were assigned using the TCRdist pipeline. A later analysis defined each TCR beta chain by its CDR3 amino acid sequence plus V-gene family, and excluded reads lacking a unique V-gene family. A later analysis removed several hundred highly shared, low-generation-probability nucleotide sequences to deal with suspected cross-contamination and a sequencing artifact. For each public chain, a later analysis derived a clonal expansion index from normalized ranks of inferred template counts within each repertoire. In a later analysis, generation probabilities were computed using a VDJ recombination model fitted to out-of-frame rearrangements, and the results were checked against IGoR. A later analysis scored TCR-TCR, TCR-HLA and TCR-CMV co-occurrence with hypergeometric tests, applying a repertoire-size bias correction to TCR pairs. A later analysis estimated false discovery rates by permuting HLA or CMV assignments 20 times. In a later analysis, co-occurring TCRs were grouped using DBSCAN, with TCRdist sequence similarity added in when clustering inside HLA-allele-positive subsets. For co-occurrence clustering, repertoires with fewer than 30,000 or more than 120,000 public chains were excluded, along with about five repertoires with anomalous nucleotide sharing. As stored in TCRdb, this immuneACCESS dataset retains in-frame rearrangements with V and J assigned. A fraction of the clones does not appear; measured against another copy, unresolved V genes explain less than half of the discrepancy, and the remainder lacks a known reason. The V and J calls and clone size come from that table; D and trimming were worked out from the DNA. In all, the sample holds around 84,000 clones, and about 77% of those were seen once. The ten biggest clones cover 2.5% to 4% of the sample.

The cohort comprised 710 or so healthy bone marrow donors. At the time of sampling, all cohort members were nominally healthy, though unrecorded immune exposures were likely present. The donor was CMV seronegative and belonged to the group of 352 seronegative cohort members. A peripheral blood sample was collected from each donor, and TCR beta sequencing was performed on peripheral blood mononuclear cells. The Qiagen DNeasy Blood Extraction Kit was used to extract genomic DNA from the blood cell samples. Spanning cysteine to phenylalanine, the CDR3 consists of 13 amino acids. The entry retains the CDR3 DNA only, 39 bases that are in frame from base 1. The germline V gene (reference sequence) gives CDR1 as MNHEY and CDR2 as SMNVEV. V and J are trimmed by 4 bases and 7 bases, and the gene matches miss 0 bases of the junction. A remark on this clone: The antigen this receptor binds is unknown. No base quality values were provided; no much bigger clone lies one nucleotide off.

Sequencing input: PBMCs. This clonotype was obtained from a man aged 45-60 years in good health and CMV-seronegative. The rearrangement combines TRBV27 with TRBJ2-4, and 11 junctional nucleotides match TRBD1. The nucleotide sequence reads TGTGCCAGCAGTTGGGACAGGGGGAACATTCAGTACTTC. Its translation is CASSWDRGNIQYF.